This TCR beta chain originates from a study of OX40 agonist ivuxolimab in advanced cancers. Study background: Among those treated, three patients had partial responses, one with hepatocellular carcinoma and two with cutaneous melanoma.

Germline values: CDR1 MNHEY, CDR2 SMNVEV (reference sequence). Trimming took 2 bases from V and 3 from J; bases not matched to a gene: 9. The length of the CDR3 is 16 residues. Produced via immunoSEQ multiplex PCR; TCRdb's table is partial and in-frame only. The sample records under 20,000 clones, about 80% being singletons. The material sequenced was CD4+ or CD8+ T cells sorted from blood, taken in a trial of the OX40 agonist ivuxolimab. The source is an adult with an advanced solid tumor such as melanoma, head and neck, liver or kidney cancer. The chain is built from TRBV27 and TRBJ2-5; 7 bases are a match to TRBD1. DNA for the CDR3: TGTGCCAGCAGTTTAAGTCTGGGACAGTTCGAAGAGACCCAGTACTTC. Amino acid sequence: CASSLSLGQFEETQYF.